In this sample, the clone carrying this T cell receptor beta chain turned up a few times. These data are taken from a study of T cells after yellow fever vaccination. MiXCR, applied by TCRdb to the 5' RACE reads, yields one record per CDR3 protein. The sample records 300,000 or so distinct CDR3 sequences, around 8.1% being singletons. Trimming cost V 6 bases and J 0 bases, with 11 bases left between them. Germline lookup yields CDR1 SGHTA and CDR2 FQGNSA. This CDR3 has 15 residues. This sample comprised PBMCs, obtained about 49 days after the first yellow fever vaccination. This rearrangement joins TRBV7-2 to TRBJ1-4; no firm D call. The sequence was obtained from a man between 18 and 35 years old who received the YFV17D yellow fever vaccine. The CDR3 sequence: CASSTGAATNEKLFF. For the CDR3, the DNA is TGTGCCAGCAGTACCGGAGCTGCAACTAATGAAAAACTGTTTTTT.